These T cell receptor beta chains were read from a single sample in a study of OX40 agonist ivuxolimab in advanced cancers. Repertoires were generated with immunoSEQ multiplex PCR, while TCRdb's copy carries only in-frame clones and drops some. The data hold tens of thousands of clones, with 80% to 90% observed a single time. The specimen was CD4+ or CD8+ T cells sorted from blood, collected in a trial of the OX40 agonist ivuxolimab. The source is an adult with an advanced solid tumor such as melanoma, head and neck, liver or kidney cancer. Each CDR3 is given with its conserved first and last residue.

TRBJ1-1 | TRBV7-9 | CASSLAPVMNTEAFF
TRBJ2-3 | TRBV4-1 | CASSQLGLAGRRTQYF
TRBJ2-3 | TRBV13 | CASSLGTDTQYF
TRBJ1-2 | TRBV25-1 | CASGAGYYGYTF
TRBJ2-7 | TRBV5-4 | CASSSYSERYF
TRBJ2-3 | TRBV7-8 | CASSLFQRPTDTQYF
TRBJ2-1 | TRBV5-1 | CASSLAVGDNEQFF
TRBJ2-3 | TRBV9 | CASSAGGPDTQYF
TRBJ1-2 | TRBV30 | CAWVDSNYGYTF
TRBJ2-2 | TRBV9 | CASSVRRERANTGELFF
TRBJ2-1 | TRBV5-1 | CASSILPGLSYNEQFF
TRBJ1-6 | TRBV9 | CASSDRAGGSYNSPLHF
TRBJ1-6 | TRBV27 | CASSLWDRDNSPLHF
TRBJ1-5 | TRBV19 | CASSITDYSNQPQHF
TRBJ1-2 | TRBV7-2 | CASSSQGSDGGYTF
TRBJ2-1 | TRBV7-9 | CASSSSGATFRDEQFF
TRBJ1-5 | TRBV15 | CATSREIGEQPQHF
TRBJ2-5 | TRBV11-2 | CASSQLRAGHQETQYF
TRBJ1-5 | TRBV6-1 | CASRPGQGNQPQHF
TRBJ1-6 | TRBV6-1 | CASSLYSENNSPLHF
TRBJ1-5 | TRBV5-1 | CASSQGDNQPQHF
TRBJ1-2 | TRBV27 | CASSLEGGALPGGYTF
TRBJ1-2 | TRBV7-3 | CASSSNGAYGYTF
TRBJ2-1 | TRBV7-9 | CASSSSGLPLNGQFF
TRBJ2-5 | TRBV13 | CASTPDRGRETQYF
TRBJ2-7 | TRBV11-3 | CASSLRAGPSYEQYF
TRBJ1-1 | TRBV10-1 | CASSESTGLGYEAFF